This TCR beta chain appears in the sequencing data of a study of cytomegalovirus exposure and HLA in healthy donors. Trimming removed 3 bases at V and 5 bases at J, with 16 bases between. This CDR3 spans 15 amino acids. Germline V gives CDR1 LNHNV, CDR2 YYDKDF (reference sequence). Primers: 60 Vbeta forward and 13 Jbeta reverse. Repertoires were generated with immunoSEQ multiplex PCR, while TCRdb's copy carries only in-frame clones and drops some. The sample holds over 110,000 clones, 65% to 85% seen once. Study results and caveats: Among the sequence variants, a highly shared cluster was likely an artifact of sequencing. Overall, approximately 150 TCR beta chains were annotated as cytomegalovirus-associated.

For this clone: What it binds is not known.

V gene TRBV15 combines with J gene TRBJ1-2; the D is unclear. This TCR came from a male donor in good health and CMV-seronegative. The sample taken for sequencing was PBMCs. In DNA, the CDR3 is TGTGCCACCAGCAGCTTAAACTTTGACGGGTATGGCTACACCTTC. Amino acids: CATSSLNFDGYGYTF.